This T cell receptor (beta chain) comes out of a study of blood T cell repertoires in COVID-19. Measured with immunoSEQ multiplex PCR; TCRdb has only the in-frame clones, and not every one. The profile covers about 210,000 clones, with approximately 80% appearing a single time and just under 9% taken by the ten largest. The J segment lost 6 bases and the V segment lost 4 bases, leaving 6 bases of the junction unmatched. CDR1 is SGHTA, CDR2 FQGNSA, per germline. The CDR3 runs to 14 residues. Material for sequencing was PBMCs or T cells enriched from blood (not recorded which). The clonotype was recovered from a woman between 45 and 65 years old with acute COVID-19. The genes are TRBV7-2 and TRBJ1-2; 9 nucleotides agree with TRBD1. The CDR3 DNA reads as TGTGCCAGCAGCTCCCCTTGGACAGGGGATGGCTACACCTTC. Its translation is CASSSPWTGDGYTF.